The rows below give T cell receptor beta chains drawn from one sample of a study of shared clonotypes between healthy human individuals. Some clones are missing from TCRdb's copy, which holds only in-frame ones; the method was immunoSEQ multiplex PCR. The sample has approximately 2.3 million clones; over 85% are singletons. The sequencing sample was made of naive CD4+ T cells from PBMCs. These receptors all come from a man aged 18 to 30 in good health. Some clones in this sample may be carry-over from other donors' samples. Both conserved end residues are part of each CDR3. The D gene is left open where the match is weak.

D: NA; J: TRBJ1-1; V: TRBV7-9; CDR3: CASSLTPGGTEAFF
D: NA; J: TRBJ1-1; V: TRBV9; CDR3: CASSRVSGNTEAFF
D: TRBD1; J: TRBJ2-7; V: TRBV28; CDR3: CASSLGQGAREQYF
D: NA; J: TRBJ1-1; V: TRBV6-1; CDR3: CASSVGFPPNTEAFF
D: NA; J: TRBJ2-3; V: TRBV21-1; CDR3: CASSDGTSGRGTDTQYF
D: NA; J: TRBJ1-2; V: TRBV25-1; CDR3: CASSDSGRSGNYGYTF
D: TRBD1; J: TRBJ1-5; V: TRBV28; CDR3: CASTRGQGTNQPQHF
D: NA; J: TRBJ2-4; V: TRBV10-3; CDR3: CAISPNPGLLAKNIQYF
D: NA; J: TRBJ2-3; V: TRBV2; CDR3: CASSGDSSDTQYF
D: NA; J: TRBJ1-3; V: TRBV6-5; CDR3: CASSYDQGSGNTIYF
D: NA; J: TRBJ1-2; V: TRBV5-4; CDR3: CASSLARDLYGYTF
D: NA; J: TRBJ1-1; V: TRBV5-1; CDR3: CASSLSQGQAFF
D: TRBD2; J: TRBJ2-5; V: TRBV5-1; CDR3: CASSTGTSATGQETQYF
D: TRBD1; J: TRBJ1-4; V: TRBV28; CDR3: CASSFGQGAEKLFF
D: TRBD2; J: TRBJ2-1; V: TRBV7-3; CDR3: CASRGGSSYNEQFF
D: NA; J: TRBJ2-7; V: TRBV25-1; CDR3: CASSESGSLYEQYF
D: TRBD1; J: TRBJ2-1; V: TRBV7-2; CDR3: CASSLRTGGEQFF
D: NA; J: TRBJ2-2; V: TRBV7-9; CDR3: CASSLTLSDAGELFF
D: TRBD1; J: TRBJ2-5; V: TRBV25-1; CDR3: CASSESGQGFQETQYF
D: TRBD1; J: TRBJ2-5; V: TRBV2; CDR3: CASKTGPKETQYF
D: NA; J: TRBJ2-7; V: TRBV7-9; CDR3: CASSGEGSIHEQYF
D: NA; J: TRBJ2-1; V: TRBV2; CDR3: CASRDDRNHNEQFF
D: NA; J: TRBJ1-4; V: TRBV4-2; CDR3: CASSQVGGNEKLFF
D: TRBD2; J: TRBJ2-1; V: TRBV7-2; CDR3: CASSFGTGLAGVLYNEQFF
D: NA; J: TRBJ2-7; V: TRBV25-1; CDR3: CASGLGSYEQYF
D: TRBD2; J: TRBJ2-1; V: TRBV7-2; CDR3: CASSPRGGRMNEQFF
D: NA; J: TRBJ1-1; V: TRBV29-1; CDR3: CSVQAEGWDTEAFF
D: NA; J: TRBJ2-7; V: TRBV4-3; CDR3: CASSQSPGTPLEQYF
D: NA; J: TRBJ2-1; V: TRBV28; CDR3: CASSSLFSGYSYNEQFF
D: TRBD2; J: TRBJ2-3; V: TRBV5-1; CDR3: CASSTSGRADTQYF
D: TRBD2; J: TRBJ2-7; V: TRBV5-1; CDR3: CASGRAGGYEQYF
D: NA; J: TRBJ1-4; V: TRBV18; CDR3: CASSPPNRANEKLFF
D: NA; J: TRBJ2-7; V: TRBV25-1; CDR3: CASSEYSPGALGEKQYF
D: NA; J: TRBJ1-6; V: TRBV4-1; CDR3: CASSQDDTSPLHF
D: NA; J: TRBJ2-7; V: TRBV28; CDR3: CASSRFDSNPYEQYF
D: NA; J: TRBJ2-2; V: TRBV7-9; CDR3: CASSHSTNTGELFF
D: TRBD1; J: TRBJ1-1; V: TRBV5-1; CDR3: CASSPGGGSTEAFF
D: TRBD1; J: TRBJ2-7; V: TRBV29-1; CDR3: CSVGTGSIYEQYF
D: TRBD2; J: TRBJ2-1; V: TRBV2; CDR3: CASSEISSGSYNEQFF
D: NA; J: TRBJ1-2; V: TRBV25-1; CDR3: CASSEGQNYGYTF